The T cell receptor (beta chain) under discussion was sequenced for a study of blood T cell repertoires in COVID-19. Looking at the study overall: The United States, Italy and Spain provided the acute and convalescent COVID-19 samples.

In the authors' methods: Amplification from reference gene primers served as the basis for estimated nucleated cell counts. Clones were sequenced by immunoSEQ multiplex PCR, and TCRdb holds only the in-frame ones, with some missing. V and J calls and clone size follow that table, whereas D and trimming were derived from the DNA. This sample carries about 260,000 clones, around 87% of them seen once, and the ten largest clones take about 5.2%. Trimming at V came to 4 bases and at J to 3 bases, leaving 4 bases not matched to a gene. The CDR3 sequence is 14 residues long. CDR1 and CDR2 from the germline V gene are LGHDT and YNNKEL (reference sequence). Followed over time, Seattle patients had been enrolled while infection was active.

V gene TRBV3-1 (or the pseudogene TRBV3-2) combines with J gene TRBJ1-2; 8 bases align to TRBD1. The source of this sequence is a woman aged 55-75 years with COVID-19, enrolled during active disease. Sequencing input: peripheral blood. The CDR3 DNA sequence: TGTGCCAGCAGCCCAGGGACAGGATACTATGGCTACACCTTC. Translated, it gives CASSPGTGYYGYTF.